Listed here are 28 T cell receptor beta chains from one sample, sequenced in a study of persistence of HIV-infected CD4 T cells (dated by TCRdb to the early 2020s). These TCRs are of unknown antigen specificity. This specimen's treatment or condition label, per the study, means: suppressive antiretroviral therapy. A pool of overlapping HIV-1 Gag 15-mer peptides was used at roughly 0.95 ug per peptide per mL for cell stimulation. Memory populations depleted of antigen-responding cells were obtained by sorting nonresponding CD40L-negative CD69-negative CD45RO-high memory CD4+ T cells. The immunoSEQ hsTCRB assay version 4 in survey mode was used to sequence TCRbeta repertoires from genomic DNA. This immuneACCESS table, as held by TCRdb, lists in-frame sequences with V and J called but not all clones. Of the missing ones, under half trace to an unresolved V gene in checked studies; the others have no known cause. This sample holds some 37,000 clones; around four fifths were observed only once. In total, the top ten clones hold around 0.97% of the sample.

This specimen consisted of cultured CD4+ T cells from PBMCs, obtained from a patient who received antiretroviral therapy. In light of the paper, this sample's cell subset or site label describes: CD40L-CD69- CD45RO-high memory CD4 T cells not responding to Gag peptides. Source of these receptors: an adult with HIV. The donor label of this sample is uncertain.

The chain joins TRBV19 to TRBJ1-1; unclear D gene. The CDR3 is 16 residues long. V gave up 1 base and J gave up 1 base, with 13 bases separating them. CDR1 is LNHDA, CDR2 SQIVND, per germline (reference sequence). CDR3 residues: CASSIGARVPNTEAFF. In DNA form, the CDR3 reads TGTGCCAGTAGTATAGGTGCACGAGTCCCGAACACTGAAGCTTTCTTT.

This clone was seen more than once but under ten times. This chain joins TRBV19 and TRBJ2-2; 7 positions agree with TRBD1. J was trimmed by 0 bases and V by 10 bases; bases with no gene match: 5. The CDR3 has 14 amino acids. Germline V gene data show CDR1 as LNHDA and CDR2 as SQIVND (reference sequence). The CDR3: CAIRTGTNTGELFF. The CDR3 nucleotides read TGTGCCATCCGGACAGGCACGAACACCGGGGAGCTGTTTTTT.

J is TRBJ2-1 and V is TRBV29-1; D may be TRBD1 (5 bases). V dropped 8 bases and J dropped 3 bases, with 17 bases sitting between them. The CDR3 is 14 residues long. The germline V gene encodes CDR1 SQVTM and CDR2 ANQGSEA. The CDR3 spells CSIFHQGSYNEQFF. The CDR3 nucleotides read TGCAGCATCTTCCATCAGGGCAGCTACAATGAGCAGTTCTTC.

CDR3 in DNA: TGTGCCAGCAGCCAAGATCCACCCGGTGGTGGCTACACCTTC. Translation gives CASSQDPPGGGYTF. The chain combines TRBV3-1 (or the pseudogene TRBV3-2) with TRBJ1-2, with D unclear. V dropped 0 bases and J dropped 7 bases, with 12 bases sitting between them. The CDR3 runs 14 residues. Germline CDR1 LGHDT, CDR2 YNNKEL (reference sequence).

The CDR3 nucleotides read TGTGCCAGTAGTATAAAAGGGAGCACTGAAGCTTTCTTT. It specifies CASSIKGSTEAFF. The rearrangement uses TRBV19 and TRBJ1-1, with unresolved D. With 2 bases removed from V and 4 bases from J, the gap between germline ends came to 8 bases. This CDR3 spans 13 amino acids. Per germline, CDR1 LNHDA and CDR2 SQIVND (reference sequence).

This clone was observed a single time. V is TRBV19 and J is TRBJ1-1; 7 bases are a match to TRBD1. CDR1 is LNHDA, CDR2 SQIVND, per germline (reference sequence). J was trimmed by 0 bases and V by 3 bases; bases with no gene match: 16. The CDR3 covers 19 residues. The CDR3 DNA reads as TGTGCCAGTAGTATGAGGTTGGACAGGCTGGTGAGGATGAACACTGAAGCTTTCTTT. Translating it yields CASSMRLDRLVRMNTEAFF.

The chain couples TRBV21-1 to TRBJ2-1; the table's TRBD2 call for D was not verified on the DNA. TRBV21-1 is marked as a pseudogene. CDR3 length: 14 residues. CDR3 bases: TGTGCCAGCAGCCCACGGAAAATAAGCGATGAGCAGTTCTTC. Its protein product is CASSPRKISDEQFF.

V gene TRBV2 combines with J gene TRBJ2-2; 8 positions match TRBD2. The CDR3 runs to 16 residues. The ends lost 7 bases at V and 0 bases at J; junction bases unmatched: 7. Germline lookup yields CDR1 SNHLY and CDR2 FYNNEI. In DNA, the CDR3 is TGTGCCAGCACCTACCTACTAGCGGCGAACACCGGGGAGCTGTTTTTT. Protein: CASTYLLAANTGELFF.

V is TRBV10-3 and J is TRBJ1-2, with D perhaps TRBD1 (5 bases). Germline loops: CDR1 ENHRY, CDR2 SYGVKD. The CDR3 runs 17 residues. V shed 0 bases and J shed 3 bases, with 17 bases lying between them. This CDR3 reads CAISESSQTAKYYGYTF. The CDR3 DNA follows: TGTGCCATCAGTGAGTCCAGTCAGACAGCTAAATACTATGGCTACACCTTC.

This clone has just a few counts. This chain connects TRBV7-9 to TRBJ1-1, with D unclear. Looked up from germline, CDR1 is SEHNR and CDR2 is FQNEAQ (reference sequence). The CDR3 runs 12 residues. V shed 0 bases and J shed 7 bases, with 6 bases lying between them. CDR3 coding DNA: TGTGCCAGCAGCTTAGCTCGGAGTGAAGCTTTCTTT. It specifies CASSLARSEAFF.

This chain uses TRBV4-1 with TRBJ2-1; 8 positions match TRBD1. J was trimmed by 7 bases and V by 1 base; bases with no gene match: 12. The length of the CDR3 is 17 residues. In germline, CDR1 is MGHRA, CDR2 YSYEKL. The CDR3 region is CASSQANFGTGGNEQFF. The DNA of the CDR3 is TGCGCCAGCAGCCAAGCGAATTTTGGTACAGGGGGAAATGAGCAGTTCTTC.

The CDR3 is CASSAGQGGTEAFF. In nucleotides, the CDR3 is TGTGCCAGCAGCGCTGGACAGGGGGGCACTGAAGCTTTCTTT. The chain recombines TRBV9 with TRBJ1-1; 10 bases line up with TRBD1. This CDR3 contains 14 residues. Germline CDR1 and CDR2: SGDLS and YYNGEE. After removal of 3 bases from V and 4 bases from J, the junction contained 3 bases not matched to a gene.

The chain joins TRBV5-1 to TRBJ1-1; maybe TRBD1 (6 bases). Deletions cut 2 bases from V and 8 bases from J, with 16 bases between. The germline V gene encodes CDR1 SGHRS and CDR2 YFSETQ. The CDR3 totals 14 residues. CDR3 sequence (DNA): TGCGCCAGCAGCTTCACCCCCCCCGGGACAGAAGCTTTCTTT. Translation gives CASSFTPPGTEAFF.

The V gene is TRBV14, the J gene TRBJ2-7; D unresolved. CDR1 is SGHDN, CDR2 FVKESK, per germline. Trimming left V 1 base short and J 5 bases short, with 9 bases between. The CDR3 runs to 13 residues. CDR3 residues: CASSQVLVDEQYF. The CDR3 coding sequence is TGTGCCAGCAGCCAAGTACTCGTGGACGAGCAGTACTTC.

The gene calls are TRBV9 and TRBJ2-2, with TRBD2 identical over 8 bases. V lost 0 bases to trimming and J lost 7 bases; unmatched junction nucleotides: 11. CDR1 is SGDLS, CDR2 YYNGEE, per germline. The CDR3 sequence is 17 residues long. In nucleotides, the CDR3 is TGTGCCAGCAGCGTAGGGTCACGCGGGGGGTATGGCGGGGAGCTGTTTTTT. Encoded protein: CASSVGSRGGYGGELFF.

The chain carries TRBV19 and TRBJ1-5; tentatively, D is TRBD1 (5 bases). This CDR3 region has 13 residues. CDR1 is LNHDA, CDR2 SQIVND, per germline (reference sequence). Trimming shortened V by 5 bases and J by 2 bases, and 7 bases separated the two germline ends. This chain's CDR3 is CASSAGRNQPQHF. The CDR3, as DNA: TGTGCCAGTAGTGCAGGGCGCAATCAGCCCCAGCATTTT. Together with reference TRBV19 and TRBJ1-5, the CDR3 gives the full variable domain: DGGITQSPKYLFRKEGQNVTLSCEQNLNHDAMYWYRQDPGQGLRLIYYSQIVNDFQKGDIAEGYSVSREKKESFPLTVTSAQKNPTAFYLCASSAGRNQPQHFGDGTRLSIL.

V gene TRBV4-1 combines with J gene TRBJ2-1; no definite D call. The CDR3 runs 20 residues. Trimming took 3 bases from V and 0 from J, leaving 24 bases between them. CDR1 and CDR2 (germline): MGHRA, YSYEKL. CDR3 sequence (DNA): TGCGCCAGCAGCCAGATACCCGGCAGTGGGCTGCTAAGCTCCTACAATGAGCAGTTCTTC. As protein: CASSQIPGSGLLSSYNEQFF.

This clone was seen more than once but under ten times. The J gene is TRBJ1-3, the V gene TRBV13; D remains ambiguous. V lost 5 bases, J lost 1 base, and 9 bases lay in between. Germline lookup yields CDR1 PRHDT and CDR2 FYEKMQ (reference sequence). CDR3 length equals 14 residues. CDR3 sequence: CASSPRPSGNTIYF. Written as DNA, the CDR3 is TGTGCCAGCAGCCCGAGGCCGTCTGGAAACACCATATATTTT.

This clone has just one count. This CDR3 reads CASSPGQEGNEQFF. For the CDR3, the DNA is TGCGCCAGCAGCCCGGGACAGGAAGGCAATGAGCAGTTCTTC. This rearrangement joins TRBV5-1 to TRBJ2-1; 8 bases are a match to TRBD1. The CDR3 extends over 14 amino acids. The germline V gene has CDR1 SGHRS and CDR2 YFSETQ. After removal of 4 bases from V and 6 bases from J, the junction contained 6 bases not matched to a gene.

The chain joins TRBV21-1 to TRBJ2-4. TRBV21-1 is a documented pseudogene. The length of the CDR3 is 15 residues. The CDR3 DNA sequence: TGTGCCAGCACTCAGGGAGCCAGGGCCAAAAACATTCAGTACTTC. Encoded protein: CASTQGARAKNIQYF.

This rearrangement joins TRBV7-9 to TRBJ1-1, with TRBD1 as a possible D gene (5 bases). There are 13 residues in the CDR3. V lost 1 base, J lost 6 bases, and 9 bases lay in between. Germline V gene lookup returns CDR1 SEHNR and CDR2 FQNEAQ (reference sequence). The CDR3 here is CASSLESRAEAFF. In nucleotides, the CDR3 is TGTGCCAGCAGCTTAGAGTCCAGGGCTGAAGCTTTCTTT.

The chain employs TRBV29-1 and TRBJ1-1; D unresolved. Trimming stripped 5 bases from V and 5 bases from J, with 18 bases between. Germline V gives CDR1 SQVTM, CDR2 ANQGSEA. The CDR3 covers 14 residues. The CDR3 region has the DNA TGCAGCGTTAACAGTCAGCGGTTGATTACTGAAGCTTTCTTT. Encoded protein: CSVNSQRLITEAFF.

This chain connects TRBV6-5 to TRBJ1-4; 8 nucleotides match TRBD1. Germline values: CDR1 MNHEY, CDR2 SVGAGI. The V and J ends lost 8 bases and 6 bases, in that order; junction bases with no gene match: 11. The CDR3 runs 15 residues. The CDR3 DNA reads TGTGCCAGCTCGTTAGCGACAGGGGTGCATGAAAAACTGTTTTTT. Translated, it gives CASSLATGVHEKLFF.

The V call is TRBV19, the J call TRBJ1-5; D is possibly TRBD1 (6 bases). The germline V and J ends were trimmed by 1 base and 1 base, with 11 bases remaining between them. The CDR3 runs to 16 residues. Germline-derived CDR1 and CDR2 are LNHDA and SQIVND (reference sequence). CDR3 DNA: TGTGCCAGTAGTATAGTTGGGGGCGGGAGCAATCAGCCCCAGCATTTT. Protein product: CASSIVGGGSNQPQHF.

The chain joins TRBV7-3 to TRBJ1-1, with 9 nucleotides matching TRBD1. The CDR3 runs 14 residues. The ends lost 6 bases at V and 7 bases at J; junction bases unmatched: 9. Per germline, CDR1 SGHTA and CDR2 FQGTGA. The CDR3 sequence: CASRNRGPENEAFF. The DNA of the CDR3 is TGTGCCAGCAGGAACAGGGGGCCAGAAAATGAAGCTTTCTTT.

V and J are TRBV19 and TRBJ2-6, with D possibly matching TRBD1 (6 bases). Trimming stripped 5 bases from V and 1 base from J, with 12 bases between. This CDR3 comprises 16 residues. Germline lookup yields CDR1 LNHDA and CDR2 SQIVND (reference sequence). This CDR3 reads CASSPDSLSGANVLTF. The CDR3 nucleotides read TGTGCCAGTAGTCCGGACAGTCTTTCTGGGGCCAACGTCCTGACTTTC.

The chain joins TRBV9 to TRBJ1-4, with TRBD1 as a possible D gene (5 bases). This CDR3 is built from 15 residues. Trimming took off 0 bases at V and 4 bases at J, with 10 bases between the two ends. Germline V gene sequence: CDR1 SGDLS, CDR2 YYNGEE. The CDR3 DNA reads as TGTGCCAGCAGCGTAGCTACACAGGATAATGAAAAACTGTTTTTT. Protein: CASSVATQDNEKLFF.

The table lists this clone with a few counts. V and J are TRBV7-2 and TRBJ2-4; the match to TRBD1 covers 7 bases. The V gene's germline CDR1 is SGHTA and CDR2 FQGNSA. With 5 bases clipped from V and 6 bases from J, the junction kept 7 bases outside the gene matches. The length of the CDR3 is 14 residues. CDR3 protein: CASSRGQVLNIQYF. CDR3 DNA sequence: TGTGCCAGCAGCCGCGGACAGGTTTTAAACATTCAGTACTTC.